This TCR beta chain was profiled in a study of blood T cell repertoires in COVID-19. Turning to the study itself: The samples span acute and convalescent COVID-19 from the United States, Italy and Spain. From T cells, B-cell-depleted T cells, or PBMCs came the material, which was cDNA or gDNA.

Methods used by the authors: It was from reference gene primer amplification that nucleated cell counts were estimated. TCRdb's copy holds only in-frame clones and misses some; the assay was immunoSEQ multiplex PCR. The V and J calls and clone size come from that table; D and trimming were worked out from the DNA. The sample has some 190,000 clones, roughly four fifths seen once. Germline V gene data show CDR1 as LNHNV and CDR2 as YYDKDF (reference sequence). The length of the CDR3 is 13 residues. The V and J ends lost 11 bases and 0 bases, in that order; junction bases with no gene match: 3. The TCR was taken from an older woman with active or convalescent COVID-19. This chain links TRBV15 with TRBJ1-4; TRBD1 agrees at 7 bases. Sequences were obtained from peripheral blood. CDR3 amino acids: CAAGQSTNEKLFF. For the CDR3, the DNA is TGTGCCGCGGGACAGTCAACTAATGAAAAACTGTTTTTT.